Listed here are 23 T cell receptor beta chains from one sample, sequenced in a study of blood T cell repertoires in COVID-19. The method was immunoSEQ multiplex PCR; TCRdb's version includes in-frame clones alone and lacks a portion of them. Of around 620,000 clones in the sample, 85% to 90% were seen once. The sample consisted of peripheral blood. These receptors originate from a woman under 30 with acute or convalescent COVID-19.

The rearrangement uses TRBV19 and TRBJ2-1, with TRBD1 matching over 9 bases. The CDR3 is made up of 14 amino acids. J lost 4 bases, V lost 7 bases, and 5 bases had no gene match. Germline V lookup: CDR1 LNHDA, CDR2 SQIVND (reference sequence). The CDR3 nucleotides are TGTGCCAGTATGAGGGACAGGGTTTACAATGAGCAGTTCTTC. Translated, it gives CASMRDRVYNEQFF. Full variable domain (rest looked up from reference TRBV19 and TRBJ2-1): DGGITQSPKYLFRKEGQNVTLSCEQNLNHDAMYWYRQDPGQGLRLIYYSQIVNDFQKGDIAEGYSVSREKKESFPLTVTSAQKNPTAFYLCASMRDRVYNEQFFGPGTRLTVL.

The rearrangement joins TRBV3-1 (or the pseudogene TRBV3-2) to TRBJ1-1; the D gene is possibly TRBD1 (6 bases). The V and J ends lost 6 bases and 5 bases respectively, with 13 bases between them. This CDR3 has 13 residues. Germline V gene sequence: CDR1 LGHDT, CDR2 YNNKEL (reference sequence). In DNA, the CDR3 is TGTGCCAGCAGTTACCCTCAGGGGACTGAAGCTTTCTTT. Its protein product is CASSYPQGTEAFF.

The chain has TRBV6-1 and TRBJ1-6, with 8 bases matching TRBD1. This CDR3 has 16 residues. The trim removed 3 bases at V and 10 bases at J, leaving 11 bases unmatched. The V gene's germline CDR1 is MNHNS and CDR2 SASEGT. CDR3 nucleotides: TGTGCCAGCAGTGATCCTGAGGACAGGGCAGAGTCACCCCTCCACTTT. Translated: CASSDPEDRAESPLHF.

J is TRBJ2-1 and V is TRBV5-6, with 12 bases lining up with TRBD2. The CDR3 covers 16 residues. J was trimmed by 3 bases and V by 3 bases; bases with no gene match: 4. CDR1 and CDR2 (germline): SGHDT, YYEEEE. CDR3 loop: CASSWRLAGVYNEQFF. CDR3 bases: TGTGCCAGCAGCTGGAGACTAGCGGGGGTCTACAATGAGCAGTTCTTC. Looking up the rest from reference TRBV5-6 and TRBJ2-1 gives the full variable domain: DAGVTQSPTHLIKTRGQQVTLRCSPKSGHDTVSWYQQALGQGPQFIFQYYEEEERQRGNFPDRFSGHQFPNYSSELNVNALLLGDSALYLCASSWRLAGVYNEQFFGPGTRLTVL.

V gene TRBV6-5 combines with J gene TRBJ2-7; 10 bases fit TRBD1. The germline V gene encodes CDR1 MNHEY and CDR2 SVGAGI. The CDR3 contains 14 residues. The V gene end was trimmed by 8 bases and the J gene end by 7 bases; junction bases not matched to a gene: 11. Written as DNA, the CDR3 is TGTGCCAGCGGAACCGGGACAGGGGTTTCTGAGCAGTACTTC. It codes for CASGTGTGVSEQYF.

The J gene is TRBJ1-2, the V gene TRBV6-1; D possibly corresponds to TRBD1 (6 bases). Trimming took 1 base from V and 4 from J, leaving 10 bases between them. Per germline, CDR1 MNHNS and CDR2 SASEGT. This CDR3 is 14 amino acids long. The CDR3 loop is CASSEEGTSYGYTF. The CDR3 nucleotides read TGTGCCAGCAGTGAAGAAGGGACAAGCTATGGCTACACCTTC.

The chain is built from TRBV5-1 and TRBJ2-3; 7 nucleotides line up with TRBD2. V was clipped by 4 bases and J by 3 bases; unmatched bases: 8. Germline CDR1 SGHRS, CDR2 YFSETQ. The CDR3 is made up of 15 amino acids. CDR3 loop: CASSRWDYSTDTQYF. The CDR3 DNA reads TGCGCCAGCAGCCGCTGGGACTACTCAACAGATACGCAGTATTTT.

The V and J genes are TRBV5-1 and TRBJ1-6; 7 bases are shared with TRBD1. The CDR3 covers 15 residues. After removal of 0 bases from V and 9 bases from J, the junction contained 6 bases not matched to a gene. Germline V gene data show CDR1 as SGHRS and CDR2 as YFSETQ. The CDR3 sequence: CASSLGEQGGSPLHF. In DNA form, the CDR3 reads TGCGCCAGCAGCTTGGGGGAGCAGGGGGGTTCACCCCTCCACTTT.

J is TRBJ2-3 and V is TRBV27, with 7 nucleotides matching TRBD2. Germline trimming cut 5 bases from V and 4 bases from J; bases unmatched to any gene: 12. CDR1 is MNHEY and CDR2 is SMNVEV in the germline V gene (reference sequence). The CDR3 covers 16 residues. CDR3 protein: CASSALPSGAADTQYF. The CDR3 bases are TGTGCCAGCAGTGCCCTCCCGAGCGGGGCCGCAGATACGCAGTATTTT.

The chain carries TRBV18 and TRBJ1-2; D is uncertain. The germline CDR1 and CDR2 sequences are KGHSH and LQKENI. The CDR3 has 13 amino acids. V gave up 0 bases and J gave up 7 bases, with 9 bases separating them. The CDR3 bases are TGTGCCAGCTCACCACCGGCGGGTGTTGGCTACACCTTC. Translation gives CASSPPAGVGYTF.

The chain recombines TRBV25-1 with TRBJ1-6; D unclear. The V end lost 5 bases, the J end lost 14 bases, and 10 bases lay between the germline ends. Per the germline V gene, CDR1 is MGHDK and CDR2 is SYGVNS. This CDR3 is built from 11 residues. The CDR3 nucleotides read TGTGCCAGCAGTTCCGGTTCGGCCCTCCACTTT. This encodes CASSSGSALHF.

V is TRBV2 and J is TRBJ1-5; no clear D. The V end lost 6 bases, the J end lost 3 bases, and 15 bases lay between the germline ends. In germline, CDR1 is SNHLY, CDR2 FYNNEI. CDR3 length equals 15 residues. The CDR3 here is CASSDGDFFNQPQHF. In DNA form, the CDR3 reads TGTGCCAGCAGCGACGGAGATTTTTTCAATCAGCCCCAGCATTTT. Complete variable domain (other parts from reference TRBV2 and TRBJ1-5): EPEVTQTPSHQVTQMGQEVILRCVPISNHLYFYWYRQILGQKVEFLVSFYNNEISEKSEIFDDQFSVERPDGSNFTLKIRSTKLEDSAMYFCASSDGDFFNQPQHFGDGTRLSIL.

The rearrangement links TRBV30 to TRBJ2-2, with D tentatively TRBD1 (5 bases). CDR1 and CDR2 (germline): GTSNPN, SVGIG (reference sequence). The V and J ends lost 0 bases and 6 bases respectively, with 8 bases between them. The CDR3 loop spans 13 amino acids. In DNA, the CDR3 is TGTGCCTGGAGTGTGGCAGGGTCCGGGGAGCTGTTTTTT. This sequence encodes CAWSVAGSGELFF.

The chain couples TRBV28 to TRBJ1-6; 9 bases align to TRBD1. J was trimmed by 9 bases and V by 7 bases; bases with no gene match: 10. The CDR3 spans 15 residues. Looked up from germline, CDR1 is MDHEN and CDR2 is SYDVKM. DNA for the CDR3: TGTGCCAGCACCCGAAGGGACAGGGATCTTTCACCCCTCCACTTT. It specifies CASTRRDRDLSPLHF.

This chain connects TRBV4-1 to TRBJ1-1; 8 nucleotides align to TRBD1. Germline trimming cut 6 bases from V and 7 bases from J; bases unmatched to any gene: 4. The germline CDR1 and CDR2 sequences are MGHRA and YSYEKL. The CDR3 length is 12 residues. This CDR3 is CASRSGTGEAFF. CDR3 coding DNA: TGCGCCAGCAGATCCGGGACAGGTGAAGCTTTCTTT.

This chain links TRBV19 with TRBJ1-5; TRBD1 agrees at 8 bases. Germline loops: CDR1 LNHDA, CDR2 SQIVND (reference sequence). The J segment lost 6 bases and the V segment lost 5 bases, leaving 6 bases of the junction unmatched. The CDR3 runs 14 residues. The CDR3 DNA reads TGTGCCAGTAGTCCGGGGACAGGAGGTCAGCCCCAGCATTTT. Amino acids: CASSPGTGGQPQHF.

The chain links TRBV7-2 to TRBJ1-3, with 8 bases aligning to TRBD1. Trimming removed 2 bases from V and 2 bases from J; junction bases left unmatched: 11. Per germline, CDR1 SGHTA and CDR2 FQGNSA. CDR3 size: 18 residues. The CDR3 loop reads CASSLRGRTGWAGNTIYF. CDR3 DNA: TGTGCCAGCAGCTTACGAGGCCGGACAGGGTGGGCTGGAAACACCATATATTTT.

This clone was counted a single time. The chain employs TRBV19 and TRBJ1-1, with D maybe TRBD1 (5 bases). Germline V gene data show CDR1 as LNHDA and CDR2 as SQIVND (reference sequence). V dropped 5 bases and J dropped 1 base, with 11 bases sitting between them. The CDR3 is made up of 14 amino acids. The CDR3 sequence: CASSVGGKNTEAFF. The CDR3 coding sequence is TGTGCCAGTAGTGTGGGGGGGAAGAACACTGAAGCTTTCTTT.

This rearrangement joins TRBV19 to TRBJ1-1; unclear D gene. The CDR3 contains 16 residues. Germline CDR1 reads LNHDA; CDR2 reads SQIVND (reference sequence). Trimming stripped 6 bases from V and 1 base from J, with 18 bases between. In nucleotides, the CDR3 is TGTGCCAGTAGGCCCGGGAGGATAACAGAGAACACTGAAGCTTTCTTT. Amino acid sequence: CASRPGRITENTEAFF.

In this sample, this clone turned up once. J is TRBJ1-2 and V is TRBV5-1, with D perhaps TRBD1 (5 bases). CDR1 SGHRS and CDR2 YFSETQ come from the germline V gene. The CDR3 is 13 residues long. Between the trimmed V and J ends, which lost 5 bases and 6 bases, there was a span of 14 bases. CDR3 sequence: CASRKQEGNGYTF. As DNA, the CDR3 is TGCGCCAGCAGGAAACAGGAGGGAAATGGCTACACCTTC.

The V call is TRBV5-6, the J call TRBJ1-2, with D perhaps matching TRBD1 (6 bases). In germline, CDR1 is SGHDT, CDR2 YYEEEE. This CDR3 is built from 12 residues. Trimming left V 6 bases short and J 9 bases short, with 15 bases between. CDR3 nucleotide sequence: TGTGCCAGCAATTACAGGGCTATGAGCTACACCTTC. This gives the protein CASNYRAMSYTF.

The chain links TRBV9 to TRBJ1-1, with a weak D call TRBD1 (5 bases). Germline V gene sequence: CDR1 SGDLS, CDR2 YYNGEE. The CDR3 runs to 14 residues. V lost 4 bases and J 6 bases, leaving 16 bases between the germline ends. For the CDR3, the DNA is TGTGCCAGCAGCCCCGGGGGGGATGTCGCTGAAGCTTTCTTT. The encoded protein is CASSPGGDVAEAFF. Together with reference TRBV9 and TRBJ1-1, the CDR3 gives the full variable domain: DSGVTQTPKHLITATGQRVTLRCSPRSGDLSVYWYQQSLDQGLQFLIQYYNGEERAKGNILERFSAQQFPDLHSELNLSSLELGDSALYFCASSPGGDVAEAFFGQGTRLTVV.

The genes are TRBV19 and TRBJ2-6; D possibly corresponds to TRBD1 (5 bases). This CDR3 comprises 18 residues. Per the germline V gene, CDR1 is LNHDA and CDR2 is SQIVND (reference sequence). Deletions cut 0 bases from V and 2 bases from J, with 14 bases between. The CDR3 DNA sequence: TGTGCCAGTAGTATAGAGCACAAAAAAGGGGCTGGGGCCAACGTCCTGACTTTC. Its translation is CASSIEHKKGAGANVLTF.